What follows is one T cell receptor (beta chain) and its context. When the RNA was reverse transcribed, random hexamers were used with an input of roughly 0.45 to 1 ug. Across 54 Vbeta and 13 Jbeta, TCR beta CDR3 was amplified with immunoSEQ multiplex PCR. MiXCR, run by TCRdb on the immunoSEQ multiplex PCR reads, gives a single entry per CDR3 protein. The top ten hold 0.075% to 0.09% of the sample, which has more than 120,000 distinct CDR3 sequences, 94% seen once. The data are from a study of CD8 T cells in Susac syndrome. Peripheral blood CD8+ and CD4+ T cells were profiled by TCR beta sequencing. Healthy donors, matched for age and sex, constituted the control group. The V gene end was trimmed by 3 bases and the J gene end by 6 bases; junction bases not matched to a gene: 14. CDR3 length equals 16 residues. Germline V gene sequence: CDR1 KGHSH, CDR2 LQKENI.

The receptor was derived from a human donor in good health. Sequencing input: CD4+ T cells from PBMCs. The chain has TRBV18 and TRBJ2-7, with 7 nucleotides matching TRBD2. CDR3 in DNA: TGTGCCAGCTCACCTACGCTAGGACTAGAGTCTCCCGAGCAGTACTTC. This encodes CASSPTLGLESPEQYF.